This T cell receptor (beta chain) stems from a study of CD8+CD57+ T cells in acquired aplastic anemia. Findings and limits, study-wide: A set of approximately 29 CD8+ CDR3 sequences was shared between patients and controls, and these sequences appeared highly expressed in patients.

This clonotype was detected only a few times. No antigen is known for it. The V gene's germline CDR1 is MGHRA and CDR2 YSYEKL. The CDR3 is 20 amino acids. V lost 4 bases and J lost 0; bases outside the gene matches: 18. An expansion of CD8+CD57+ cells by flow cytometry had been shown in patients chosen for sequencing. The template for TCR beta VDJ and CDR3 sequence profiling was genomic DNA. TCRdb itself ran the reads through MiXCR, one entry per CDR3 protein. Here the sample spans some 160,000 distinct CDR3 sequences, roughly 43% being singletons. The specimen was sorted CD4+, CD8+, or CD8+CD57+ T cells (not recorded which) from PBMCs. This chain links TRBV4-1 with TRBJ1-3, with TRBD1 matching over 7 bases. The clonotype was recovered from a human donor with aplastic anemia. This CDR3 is CASSPLKPGQRPSSGNTIYF. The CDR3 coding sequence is TGCGCCAGCAGCCCTCTAAAACCGGGACAGAGACCGAGCTCTGGAAACACCATATATTTT.